This T cell receptor beta chain was sequenced for a study of early T cells in non-severe SARS-CoV-2 infection. TCRdb reanalysed the 5' RACE reads using MiXCR and keeps one entry per CDR3 protein. Here the sample spans approximately 69,000 distinct CDR3 sequences, 9.5% to 12% being singletons. CDR1 is MNHEY, CDR2 SVGEGT, per germline. This CDR3 comprises 13 residues. Trimming at V came to 5 bases and at J to 5 bases, leaving 5 bases not matched to a gene. This clonotype was observed many times. The V gene is TRBV6-2 or TRBV6-3, the J gene TRBJ1-1; 7 bases line up with TRBD1. This material consisted of whole blood, taken at baseline. The clonotype comes from an adult who was a healthcare worker with PCR-confirmed SARS-CoV-2 infection or an uninfected control (not recorded which). The CDR3 reads CASSDREMTEAFF. The DNA of the CDR3 is TGTGCCAGCAGTGACAGGGAGATGACTGAAGCTTTCTTT.